The 18 T cell receptor beta chains given below trace back to one sample, sequenced in a study of blood T cell repertoires in COVID-19. Some clones are missing from TCRdb's copy, which holds only in-frame ones; the method was immunoSEQ multiplex PCR. The sample shows 12,000 or so clones, roughly four fifths of them seen only once. The sequencing input was peripheral blood. The receptors were gathered from a man older than 75 with acute or convalescent COVID-19.

The chain combines TRBV5-1 with TRBJ1-6; 7 bases map to TRBD1. CDR3 size: 14 residues. The V gene's germline CDR1 is SGHRS and CDR2 YFSETQ. Trimming removed 0 bases from V and 8 bases from J; junction bases left unmatched: 2. The CDR3 is CASSLGRGDSPLHF. CDR3 DNA sequence: TGCGCCAGCAGCTTGGGCAGGGGGGATTCACCCCTCCACTTT.

The chain has TRBV18 and TRBJ2-7; tentative D call: TRBD2 (6 bases). The V end lost 4 bases, the J end lost 3 bases, and 13 bases lay between the germline ends. Germline lookup yields CDR1 KGHSH and CDR2 LQKENI. This CDR3 has 14 amino acids. The CDR3 DNA is TGTGCCAGCTCACAAAGCGGGTTCTACTACGAGCAGTACTTC. It yields the protein CASSQSGFYYEQYF.

The chain has TRBV9 and TRBJ1-1; possibly TRBD1 for D (5 bases). The V end lost 2 bases, the J end lost 5 bases, and 16 bases lay between the germline ends. The CDR3 is 15 amino acids. CDR1 and CDR2 from the germline V gene are SGDLS and YYNGEE. CDR3 DNA sequence: TGTGCCAGCAGCGTTGGAGGGGCAGGGAAGACTGAAGCTTTCTTT. Its translation: CASSVGGAGKTEAFF.

The CDR3 sequence is CASSLVGQGLSNQPQHF. DNA for the CDR3: TGTGCCAGCAGCTTAGTTGGACAGGGACTTAGCAATCAGCCCCAGCATTTT. The chain uses TRBV7-8 and TRBJ1-5, with 8 nucleotides matching TRBD1. The length of the CDR3 is 17 residues. From germline, CDR1 is SGHVS and CDR2 FQNEAQ. V shed 1 base, J shed 0 bases, and the junction held 5 bases outside the gene matches.

The V call is TRBV11-3, the J call TRBJ1-1; the match to TRBD1 covers 7 bases. The CDR3 length is 14 residues. Per germline, CDR1 SGHNT and CDR2 YENEEA. V was pared by 4 bases and J by 5 bases, with 7 bases of the junction left unmatched. The CDR3 protein is CASSSTGSKTEAFF. As DNA, the CDR3 is TGTGCCAGCAGCTCGACAGGGTCCAAAACTGAAGCTTTCTTT.

This chain uses TRBV6-5 with TRBJ2-1; 8 bases are a match to TRBD1. CDR3 length: 12 residues. The V gene end was trimmed by 8 bases and the J gene end by 4 bases; junction bases not matched to a gene: 1. Germline loops: CDR1 MNHEY, CDR2 SVGAGI. The CDR3 DNA reads TGTGCCAGCGGGGACAGGTACAATGAGCAGTTCTTC. Protein: CASGDRYNEQFF.

V and J are TRBV24-1 and TRBJ2-3, with D maybe TRBD1 (6 bases). CDR1 is KGHDR and CDR2 is SFDVKD in the germline V gene. CDR3 length equals 16 residues. Trimming shortened V by 4 bases and J by 0 bases, and 13 bases separated the two germline ends. CDR3 bases: TGTGCCACCAGTGACCCTCGGACAGCTAGCACAGATACGCAGTATTTT. This gives the protein CATSDPRTASTDTQYF.

The chain combines TRBV6-5 with TRBJ2-3; 11 bases match TRBD1. CDR3 length: 14 amino acids. The J segment lost 3 bases and the V segment lost 8 bases, leaving 4 bases of the junction unmatched. Per the germline V gene, CDR1 is MNHEY and CDR2 is SVGAGI. In nucleotides, the CDR3 is TGTGCCAGCGCCCGGGACAGGGGGACAGATACGCAGTATTTT. Its translation: CASARDRGTDTQYF.

This clone was observed a handful of times. This chain links TRBV27 with TRBJ1-4, with D possibly matching TRBD1 (6 bases). V was trimmed by 6 bases and J by 7 bases, leaving 15 bases between them. Germline assignment: CDR1 MNHEY and CDR2 SMNVEV (reference sequence). The CDR3 is 14 amino acids. CDR3 nucleotide sequence: TGTGCCAGCAGCCCGGGGCAGGGGAGTGAAAAACTGTTTTTT. Translated: CASSPGQGSEKLFF.

The V gene is TRBV5-6, the J gene TRBJ2-7; no clear D. Trimming left V 1 base short and J 1 base short, with 12 bases between. Germline assignment: CDR1 SGHDT and CDR2 YYEEEE. The CDR3 contains 15 residues. CDR3 amino acids: CASSLLGSTSYEQYF. The CDR3 nucleotides are TGTGCCAGCAGCTTGTTGGGCTCCACGTCCTACGAGCAGTACTTC.

V and J are TRBV30 and TRBJ2-1, with D perhaps matching TRBD2 (5 bases). Germline V gene data show CDR1 as GTSNPN and CDR2 as SVGIG (reference sequence). This CDR3 has 15 residues. Trimming cost V 5 bases and J 0 bases, with 14 bases left between them. CDR3 sequence reads: CAWPSRSGSYNEQFF. CDR3 DNA sequence: TGTGCCTGGCCCTCCCGGAGCGGCTCCTACAATGAGCAGTTCTTC.

The rearrangement links TRBV4-1 to TRBJ2-5, with TRBD2 identical over 8 bases. The CDR3 consists of 15 residues. Germline CDR1 reads MGHRA; CDR2 reads YSYEKL. The V gene end was trimmed by 1 base and the J gene end by 4 bases; junction bases not matched to a gene: 5. The CDR3 here is CASSQAGLARETQYF. As DNA, the CDR3 is TGCGCCAGCAGCCAAGCCGGACTAGCTCGAGAGACCCAGTACTTC.

This chain uses TRBV10-3 with TRBJ1-1; D perhaps matches TRBD1 (6 bases). Trimming removed 6 bases at V and 1 base at J, with 15 bases between. Germline V gene data show CDR1 as ENHRY and CDR2 as SYGVKD. The CDR3 is 15 amino acids. The CDR3 DNA reads as TGTGCCATCAGATTTTCAGGGGTTGGGAACACTGAAGCTTTCTTT. Protein sequence: CAIRFSGVGNTEAFF.

The J gene is TRBJ1-4, the V gene TRBV11-2; D might be TRBD1 (5 bases). CDR1 SGHAT and CDR2 FQNNGV come from the germline V gene. V lost 5 bases, J lost 7 bases, and 14 bases lay in between. The CDR3 has 14 residues. CDR3 sequence reads: CASSKGVYGEKLFF. The CDR3 coding sequence is TGTGCCAGCAGCAAAGGGGTATACGGTGAAAAACTGTTTTTT.

The chain joins TRBV23-1 to TRBJ1-5; possibly TRBD1 for D (6 bases). TRBV23-1 is an ORF, with its function uncertain. V was pared by 8 bases and J by 0 bases, with 14 bases between. The CDR3 loop spans 15 amino acids. This CDR3 is CASGRQAYSNQPQHF. The CDR3 DNA follows: TGCGCCAGCGGAAGACAGGCGTATAGCAATCAGCCCCAGCATTTT.

V usage is TRBV19 and J usage is TRBJ1-2; D unclear. V lost 3 bases, J lost 6 bases, and 8 bases lay in between. CDR1 LNHDA and CDR2 SQIVND come from the germline V gene (reference sequence). The CDR3 extends over 12 amino acids. The CDR3 spells CASSIGGDGYTF. The CDR3 nucleotides are TGTGCCAGTAGTATCGGCGGAGATGGCTACACCTTC. Looking up the rest from reference TRBV19 and TRBJ1-2 gives the full variable domain: DGGITQSPKYLFRKEGQNVTLSCEQNLNHDAMYWYRQDPGQGLRLIYYSQIVNDFQKGDIAEGYSVSREKKESFPLTVTSAQKNPTAFYLCASSIGGDGYTFGSGTRLTVV.

The sample holds one count of this clone. The V call is TRBV7-7, the J call TRBJ2-3; 12 positions agree with TRBD1. The length of the CDR3 is 14 residues. V was clipped by 10 bases and J by 2 bases; unmatched bases: 4. Germline lookup yields CDR1 SSHAT and CDR2 FNYEAQ (reference sequence). The CDR3 reads CATLGQGATDTQYF. DNA for the CDR3: TGTGCCACCCTGGGACAGGGGGCCACAGATACGCAGTATTTT.

V is TRBV7-2 and J is TRBJ2-2; TRBD2 agrees at 7 bases. Trimming removed 4 bases from V and 5 bases from J; junction bases left unmatched: 10. Germline-derived CDR1 and CDR2 are SGHTA and FQGNSA. The CDR3 is 16 amino acids. CDR3 amino acids: CASSSKGGVTTGELFF. CDR3 in DNA: TGTGCCAGCAGCTCTAAGGGAGGGGTAACGACCGGGGAGCTGTTTTTT.